This entry lists 9 T cell receptor beta chains sequenced from one sample in a study of blood T cell repertoires in COVID-19. Assay: immunoSEQ multiplex PCR; the TCRdb copy retains only in-frame clones and omits some. The sample lists around 250,000 clones, roughly 84% seen once, with roughly 3.1% in the top ten. What was sequenced was peripheral blood. The receptors come from a woman in her late teens or twenties with acute or convalescent COVID-19.

J is TRBJ2-7 and V is TRBV28, with 14 bases that match TRBD2. CDR1 and CDR2 from the germline V gene are MDHEN and SYDVKM. CDR3 length equals 12 residues. V trimming: 11 bases; J trimming: 6 bases; junction bases outside the gene matches: 3. CDR3 in DNA: TGTGCCTGGGGACTAGCGGGAGTCGAGCAGTACTTC. As protein: CAWGLAGVEQYF.

V gene TRBV28 combines with J gene TRBJ1-2; D perhaps matches TRBD1 (6 bases). Trimming took off 3 bases at V and 8 bases at J, with 16 bases between the two ends. This CDR3 has 14 residues. Per the germline V gene, CDR1 is MDHEN and CDR2 is SYDVKM. As DNA, the CDR3 is TGTGCCAGCAGTTTGTTGAGGGGGTCGAGGGGCTACACCTTC. Protein product: CASSLLRGSRGYTF.

The gene calls are TRBV20-1 and TRBJ2-5; no firm D call. V lost 0 bases and J lost 7, with 6 bases in between. This CDR3 is 11 amino acids long. Germline V lookup: CDR1 DFQATT, CDR2 SNEGSKA (reference sequence). In nucleotides, the CDR3 is TGCAGTGCTAGAGATCTCGGGACCCAGTACTTC. Residues: CSARDLGTQYF.

V and J are TRBV15 and TRBJ2-3, with D possibly matching TRBD2 (5 bases). The V and J ends lost 2 bases and 0 bases respectively, with 15 bases between them. The germline CDR1 and CDR2 sequences are LNHNV and YYDKDF (reference sequence). The CDR3 spans 17 residues. The CDR3, as DNA: TGTGCCACCAGCAGAATGTTAGCGTGGTCTAGCACAGATACGCAGTATTTT. Protein product: CATSRMLAWSSTDTQYF.

The V call is TRBV29-1, the J call TRBJ1-5, with D possibly being TRBD1 (5 bases). The CDR3 consists of 14 residues. Germline loops: CDR1 SQVTM, CDR2 ANQGSEA. Trimming took off 6 bases at V and 0 bases at J, with 12 bases between the two ends. Here the CDR3 DNA reads TGCAGCGTCGTAGACAGCGATAGCAATCAGCCCCAGCATTTT. Residues: CSVVDSDSNQPQHF. Combining the CDR3 with reference TRBV29-1 and TRBJ1-5 gives the whole variable domain SAVISQKPSRDICQRGTSLTIQCQVDSQVTMMFWYRQQPGQSLTLIATANQGSEATYESGFVIDKFPISRPNLTFSTLTVSNMSPEDSSIYLCSVVDSDSNQPQHFGDGTRLSIL.

This chain uses TRBV3-1 (or the pseudogene TRBV3-2) with TRBJ2-7; 7 positions match TRBD1. CDR1 and CDR2 from the germline V gene are LGHDT and YNNKEL (reference sequence). Trimming removed 3 bases from V and 0 bases from J; junction bases left unmatched: 5. CDR3 length: 15 residues. This chain's CDR3 is CASSQGQSPSYEQYF. The CDR3 DNA follows: TGTGCCAGCAGCCAGGGACAGTCCCCCTCCTACGAGCAGTACTTC.

The chain carries TRBV10-3 and TRBJ2-1; D unclear. The germline V gene has CDR1 ENHRY and CDR2 SYGVKD. V lost 3 bases and J lost 9, with 6 bases in between. The CDR3 is 11 amino acids. The CDR3 here is CAISDRSEQFF. CDR3 DNA: TGTGCCATCAGTGATAGAAGTGAGCAGTTCTTC.

V gene TRBV27 combines with J gene TRBJ1-4; D unresolved. Germline V lookup: CDR1 MNHEY, CDR2 SMNVEV (reference sequence). The CDR3 consists of 16 residues. The ends were cut back, 2 bases at V and 0 bases at J, with 10 bases in the middle. The CDR3 DNA reads TGTGCCAGCAGTTTAGGGCGACCAGCAACTAATGAAAAACTGTTTTTT. Translating it yields CASSLGRPATNEKLFF.

The chain recombines TRBV6-1 with TRBJ2-1; 10 bases line up with TRBD1. This CDR3 spans 19 amino acids. The germline V gene has CDR1 MNHNS and CDR2 SASEGT. J gave up 0 bases and V 3 bases, and 11 bases lay outside the gene matches. The CDR3 is CASSELKTGGVDSYNEQFF. As DNA, the CDR3 is TGTGCCAGCAGTGAGCTTAAGACAGGGGGCGTCGACTCCTACAATGAGCAGTTCTTC.